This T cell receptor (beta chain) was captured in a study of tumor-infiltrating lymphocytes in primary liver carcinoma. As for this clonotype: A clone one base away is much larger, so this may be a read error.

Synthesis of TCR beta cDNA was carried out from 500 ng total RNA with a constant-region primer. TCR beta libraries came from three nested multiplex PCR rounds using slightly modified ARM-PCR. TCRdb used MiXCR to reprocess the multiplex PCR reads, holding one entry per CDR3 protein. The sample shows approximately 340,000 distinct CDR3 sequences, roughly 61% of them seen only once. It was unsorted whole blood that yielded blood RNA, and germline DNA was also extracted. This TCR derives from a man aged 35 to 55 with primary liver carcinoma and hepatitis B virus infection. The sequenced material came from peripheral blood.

Here the CDR3 reads CANTQGGTEAFF. The CDR3 coding sequence is TGTGCCAACACTCAAGGGGGGACTGAAGCTTTCTTT. This chain uses TRBV12-3 or TRBV12-4 with TRBJ1-1, with TRBD1 as a possible D gene (6 bases). This CDR3 region has 12 residues. V gave up 10 bases and J gave up 5 bases, with 14 bases separating them.